This TCR beta chain stems from a study of T cell responses to AZD1222 COVID-19 vaccine. Study-wide findings and caveats: Donors, mostly white British, included more females; clonal diversity was possibly underestimated. Across spike, vaccine-associated CD4 TCRs were found, dominant at 160-218 and 743-854.

This clone appeared a single time. Its antigen remains unidentified. Repertoires were generated with immunoSEQ multiplex PCR, while TCRdb's copy carries only in-frame clones and drops some. The sample shows around 120,000 clones, 87% of them seen only once. Germline V gives CDR1 DFQATT, CDR2 SNEGSKA (reference sequence). Trimming cost V 3 bases and J 5 bases, with 13 bases left between them. The CDR3 has 13 residues. The V call is TRBV20-1, the J call TRBJ1-1; D might be TRBD1 (5 bases). The material was peripheral blood, obtained on day 0 of AZD1222 vaccination. This sequence originates from an adult in good health. Here the CDR3 DNA reads TGCAGTGCTAGTCTCCCCGGGGGGACTGAAGCTTTCTTT. This sequence encodes CSASLPGGTEAFF.